The rows below give T cell receptor beta chains drawn from one sample of a study of shared clonotypes between healthy human individuals. Method: immunoSEQ multiplex PCR; TCRdb's copy keeps in-frame clones and lacks some. The sample has 2 million to 2.5 million clones, nearly 97% seen once. The specimen sequenced was naive CD4+ T cells sorted from blood. The receptors stem from a man aged 18 to 29 in good health. CDR3s include the opening cysteine and the closing phenylalanine or tryptophan. Fields, in order: V gene, J gene, D gene, clone size, CDR3 DNA, CDR3 protein. A D gene is named only where the DNA matches it firmly. A clone size is listed for some rows: how often the clone was seen (once, few, many), or a class if it is expanded.

v_gene: TRBV30
j_gene: TRBJ1-1
d_gene: NA
abundance: NA
CDR3nt: TGTGCCTGGAGTCATGGAACTGAAGCTTTCTTT
CDR3aa: CAWSHGTEAFF

v_gene: TRBV10-2
j_gene: TRBJ1-1
d_gene: NA
abundance: NA
CDR3nt: TGCGCCAGCAGTGAGTCGGGGGGGGCTGAAGCTTTCTTT
CDR3aa: CASSESGGAEAFF

v_gene: TRBV28
j_gene: TRBJ2-7
d_gene: NA
abundance: NA
CDR3nt: TGTGCCAGCATCCTTTCCCTCGCGGGGACCTACGAGCAGTACTTC
CDR3aa: CASILSLAGTYEQYF

v_gene: TRBV5-4
j_gene: TRBJ2-5
d_gene: TRBD2
abundance: NA
CDR3nt: TGTGCCAGCAGCTTAGGGAGCGGGGGACCCCAAGAGACCCAGTACTTC
CDR3aa: CASSLGSGGPQETQYF

v_gene: TRBV29-1
j_gene: TRBJ1-2
d_gene: NA
abundance: NA
CDR3nt: TGCAGCGTCTTGCTCGGTGGGAACTATGGCTACACCTTC
CDR3aa: CSVLLGGNYGYTF

v_gene: TRBV27
j_gene: TRBJ2-7
d_gene: NA
abundance: once
CDR3nt: TGTGCCAGCAGTTTATCGGTAGGGGCAGTCGGTCGATACGAGCAGTACTTC
CDR3aa: CASSLSVGAVGRYEQYF

v_gene: TRBV10-3
j_gene: TRBJ1-1
d_gene: NA
abundance: NA
CDR3nt: TGTGCCAGTTTAGACACGAGGGGCACTGAAGCTTTCTTT
CDR3aa: CASLDTRGTEAFF

v_gene: TRBV13
j_gene: TRBJ2-7
d_gene: NA
abundance: NA
CDR3nt: TGTGCCAGCAGCCCCTCTCGGTACGAGCAGTACTTC
CDR3aa: CASSPSRYEQYF

v_gene: TRBV18
j_gene: TRBJ2-5
d_gene: TRBD1
abundance: NA
CDR3nt: TGTGCCAGCTCACCAACGGACAGGGGGCATTGGGCAGAGACCCAGTACTTC
CDR3aa: CASSPTDRGHWAETQYF

v_gene: TRBV5-1
j_gene: TRBJ2-5
d_gene: NA
abundance: NA
CDR3nt: TGCGCCAGCAGCTTAGGTACAGGACAAGAGACCCAGTACTTC
CDR3aa: CASSLGTGQETQYF

v_gene: TRBV7-9
j_gene: TRBJ2-5
d_gene: NA
abundance: once
CDR3nt: TGTGCCAGCAGCTTAGCGCAGTGGACAGAAGAGACCCAGTACTTC
CDR3aa: CASSLAQWTEETQYF

v_gene: TRBV27
j_gene: TRBJ1-1
d_gene: NA
abundance: NA
CDR3nt: TGTGCCAGCAGCCAATACCCGACAGGACTGGGAGCTTTCTTT
CDR3aa: CASSQYPTGLGAFF

v_gene: TRBV25-1
j_gene: TRBJ1-2
d_gene: TRBD1
abundance: NA
CDR3nt: TGTGCCAGCAGCGGACAGGCGTCCTATGGCTACACCTTC
CDR3aa: CASSGQASYGYTF

v_gene: TRBV6-5
j_gene: TRBJ1-1
d_gene: NA
abundance: NA
CDR3nt: TGTGCCAGCAGTTTGGGCCGGGGCGGCGTGAACACTGAAGCTTTCTTT
CDR3aa: CASSLGRGGVNTEAFF

v_gene: TRBV10-2
j_gene: TRBJ1-5
d_gene: NA
abundance: NA
CDR3nt: TGCGCCAGCAGTGATGGGGCGATAGGCAATCAGCCCCAGCATTTT
CDR3aa: CASSDGAIGNQPQHF

v_gene: TRBV28
j_gene: TRBJ1-1
d_gene: NA
abundance: NA
CDR3nt: TGTGCCAGCAGGCAGGGCACCCCGAACACTGAAGCTTTCTTT
CDR3aa: CASRQGTPNTEAFF

v_gene: TRBV30
j_gene: TRBJ1-2
d_gene: NA
abundance: NA
CDR3nt: TGTGCCTGGAGCCAGAAAACAGGGAACTATGGCTACACCTTC
CDR3aa: CAWSQKTGNYGYTF

v_gene: TRBV15
j_gene: TRBJ2-5
d_gene: NA
abundance: NA
CDR3nt: TGTGCCACCAGCAAGGGGGACCCGAGGGAGACCCAGTACTTC
CDR3aa: CATSKGDPRETQYF

v_gene: TRBV10-2
j_gene: TRBJ1-1
d_gene: TRBD1
abundance: NA
CDR3nt: TGCGCCAGCAGTGAGTCCGACAGGGTGGGGAACACTGAAGCTTTCTTT
CDR3aa: CASSESDRVGNTEAFF

v_gene: TRBV30
j_gene: TRBJ2-2
d_gene: NA
abundance: NA
CDR3nt: TGTGCCTGGAGGAGCGGATCGAACACCGGGGAGCTGTTTTTT
CDR3aa: CAWRSGSNTGELFF

v_gene: TRBV5-6
j_gene: TRBJ2-7
d_gene: TRBD1
abundance: NA
CDR3nt: TGTGCCAGCAGCTTCTGGGACAGGGACTACTACGAGCAGTACTTC
CDR3aa: CASSFWDRDYYEQYF

v_gene: TRBV7-9
j_gene: TRBJ2-5
d_gene: NA
abundance: once
CDR3nt: TGTGCCAGCAGCCTCAATATAGGGCAGGGGAGAGGCCAAGAGACCCAGTACTTC
CDR3aa: CASSLNIGQGRGQETQYF

v_gene: TRBV10-1
j_gene: TRBJ1-6
d_gene: NA
abundance: NA
CDR3nt: TGCGCCAGCAGTTTAGGGGGAGACTCACCCCTCCACTTT
CDR3aa: CASSLGGDSPLHF

v_gene: TRBV7-2
j_gene: TRBJ1-6
d_gene: NA
abundance: once
CDR3nt: TGTGCCAGCAGCCGCCAGCTAGGGGGTAATTCACCCCTCCACTTT
CDR3aa: CASSRQLGGNSPLHF

v_gene: TRBV30
j_gene: TRBJ2-1
d_gene: TRBD2
abundance: NA
CDR3nt: TGTGCCTGGGAGGGACTAGACCGCGAGTTCTTC
CDR3aa: CAWEGLDREFF

v_gene: TRBV6-5
j_gene: TRBJ1-2
d_gene: NA
abundance: NA
CDR3nt: TGTGCCAGCAGTTACGGAGCAGGGCAGGACTATGGCTACACCTTC
CDR3aa: CASSYGAGQDYGYTF

v_gene: TRBV7-7
j_gene: TRBJ2-1
d_gene: NA
abundance: once
CDR3nt: TGTGCTAGCAGCGCTACACCCTTCTCCTACAATGAGCAGTTCTTC
CDR3aa: CASSATPFSYNEQFF

v_gene: TRBV18
j_gene: TRBJ2-1
d_gene: TRBD1
abundance: NA
CDR3nt: TGTGCCAGCTCACAGGGACAGCGGAGCTCCTACAATGAGCAGTTCTTC
CDR3aa: CASSQGQRSSYNEQFF

v_gene: TRBV2
j_gene: TRBJ1-5
d_gene: NA
abundance: NA
CDR3nt: TGTGCCAGCAGTGGGGGGCAGGCTAATCAGCCCCAGCATTTT
CDR3aa: CASSGGQANQPQHF

v_gene: TRBV10-1
j_gene: TRBJ1-6
d_gene: TRBD1
abundance: few
CDR3nt: TGCGCCAGCAGTGAGTCAAAGGGGGCTACTTCACCCCTCCACTTT
CDR3aa: CASSESKGATSPLHF

v_gene: TRBV6-1
j_gene: TRBJ2-7
d_gene: TRBD1
abundance: NA
CDR3nt: TGTGCCAGCAGTTCCGGACAGGGCCCCTACGAGCAGTACTTC
CDR3aa: CASSSGQGPYEQYF

v_gene: TRBV19
j_gene: TRBJ1-5
d_gene: NA
abundance: NA
CDR3nt: TGTGCCAGTAGTATAGTCCAGGGCCCGAATCAGCCCCAGCATTTT
CDR3aa: CASSIVQGPNQPQHF

v_gene: TRBV6-5
j_gene: TRBJ1-1
d_gene: NA
abundance: once
CDR3nt: TGTGCCAGCAGTTCTCCTGGGGCAGGGGTGGTAACTGAAGCTTTCTTT
CDR3aa: CASSSPGAGVVTEAFF

v_gene: TRBV5-1
j_gene: TRBJ2-2
d_gene: NA
abundance: once
CDR3nt: TGCGCCAGCAGCCCGGAGACTAGTCGGAACACCGGGGAGCTGTTTTTT
CDR3aa: CASSPETSRNTGELFF

v_gene: TRBV21-1
j_gene: TRBJ1-5
d_gene: NA
abundance: once
CDR3nt: TGTGCCAGCAGCAAAACAGGGGTAACTCAGCCCCAGCATTTT
CDR3aa: CASSKTGVTQPQHF

v_gene: TRBV5-8
j_gene: TRBJ2-4
d_gene: NA
abundance: NA
CDR3nt: TGTGCCAGCAGCATTTTAGAGTCGGCCAAAAACATTCAGTACTTC
CDR3aa: CASSILESAKNIQYF

v_gene: TRBV7-2
j_gene: TRBJ2-5
d_gene: TRBD1
abundance: NA
CDR3nt: TGTGCCAGCAGCACGGGACAGACCTTTCGGGAGACCCAGTACTTC
CDR3aa: CASSTGQTFRETQYF

v_gene: TRBV7-6
j_gene: TRBJ1-6
d_gene: TRBD1
abundance: NA
CDR3nt: TGTGCCAGCAGCTCCACAGGGGGCGCAAGTAATAATTCACCCCTCCACTTT
CDR3aa: CASSSTGGASNNSPLHF

v_gene: TRBV7-2
j_gene: TRBJ1-5
d_gene: NA
abundance: NA
CDR3nt: TGTGCCAGCAGCTTAGATGGGTATGGCAATCAGCCCCAGCATTTT
CDR3aa: CASSLDGYGNQPQHF

v_gene: TRBV4-3
j_gene: TRBJ2-7
d_gene: TRBD1
abundance: NA
CDR3nt: TGCGCCAGCAGCCTTCGGACAGGGGGGTACGAGCAGTACTTC
CDR3aa: CASSLRTGGYEQYF

v_gene: TRBV9
j_gene: TRBJ1-3
d_gene: NA
abundance: NA
CDR3nt: TGTGCCAGCAGCGCCCAACAGACAGTCTCTGGAAACACCATATATTTT
CDR3aa: CASSAQQTVSGNTIYF

v_gene: TRBV7-9
j_gene: TRBJ1-5
d_gene: NA
abundance: NA
CDR3nt: TGTGCCAGCAGCCCAGGGGAAGAGCGGCCCCAGCATTTT
CDR3aa: CASSPGEERPQHF

v_gene: TRBV7-2
j_gene: TRBJ2-7
d_gene: TRBD2
abundance: NA
CDR3nt: TGTGCCAGCAGCCGTGCGGGAGTCTGGAGCGAGCAGTACTTC
CDR3aa: CASSRAGVWSEQYF

v_gene: TRBV10-3
j_gene: TRBJ2-3
d_gene: NA
abundance: NA
CDR3nt: TGTGCCATCAGTGATACGGATACGGGGCAGAGGACAGATACGCAGTATTTT
CDR3aa: CAISDTDTGQRTDTQYF

v_gene: TRBV9
j_gene: TRBJ2-1
d_gene: TRBD1
abundance: NA
CDR3nt: TGTGCCAGCAGCAACCGGGACAGGGTCCACAATGAGCAGTTCTTC
CDR3aa: CASSNRDRVHNEQFF

v_gene: TRBV7-8
j_gene: TRBJ2-7
d_gene: NA
abundance: NA
CDR3nt: TGTGCCAGCAGCTTAGTGTGGGGGCCGACGGGGGAGCAGTACTTC
CDR3aa: CASSLVWGPTGEQYF

v_gene: TRBV10-1
j_gene: TRBJ2-1
d_gene: TRBD2
abundance: NA
CDR3nt: TGCGCCAGCAGTGAAACTAGCGGGAGTGGTGGGAATGAGCAGTTCTTC
CDR3aa: CASSETSGSGGNEQFF

v_gene: TRBV19
j_gene: TRBJ2-7
d_gene: TRBD1
abundance: NA
CDR3nt: TGTGCCAGTAGTACTTCTACCGGGACAGGGTCCTACGAGCAGTACTTC
CDR3aa: CASSTSTGTGSYEQYF

v_gene: TRBV5-1
j_gene: TRBJ2-1
d_gene: NA
abundance: NA
CDR3nt: TGCGCCAGCAGCGCAAACCTGGGGACTGAGCAGTTCTTC
CDR3aa: CASSANLGTEQFF

v_gene: TRBV27
j_gene: TRBJ1-2
d_gene: TRBD1
abundance: NA
CDR3nt: TGTGCCAGCAGCATCGGACAGGGGTACTATGGCTACACCTTC
CDR3aa: CASSIGQGYYGYTF